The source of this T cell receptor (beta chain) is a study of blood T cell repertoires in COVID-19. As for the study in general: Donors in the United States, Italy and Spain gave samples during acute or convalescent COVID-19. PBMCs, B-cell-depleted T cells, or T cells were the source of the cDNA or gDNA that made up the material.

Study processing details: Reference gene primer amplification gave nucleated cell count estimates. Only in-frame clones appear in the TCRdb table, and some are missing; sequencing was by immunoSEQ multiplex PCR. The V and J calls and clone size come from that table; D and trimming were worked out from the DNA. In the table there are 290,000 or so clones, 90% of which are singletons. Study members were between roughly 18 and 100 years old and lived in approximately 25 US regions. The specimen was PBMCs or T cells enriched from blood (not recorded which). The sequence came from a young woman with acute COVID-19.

The CDR3 DNA follows: TGTGCCAGCAGCTTGGGCTCATCCGGGACAGGGGCGAGCGAGCAGTACTTC. Translation: CASSLGSSGTGASEQYF. The V and J genes are TRBV5-5 and TRBJ2-7; 10 bases line up with TRBD1. V lost 0 bases, J lost 6 bases, and 12 bases stayed unmatched. Germline CDR1 is SGHKS and CDR2 is YYEKEE (reference sequence). CDR3 length: 17 residues.